This T cell receptor beta chain was identified during a study of cytomegalovirus exposure and HLA in healthy donors. Trimming removed 2 bases at V and 11 bases at J, with 12 bases between. Germline values: CDR1 WSHSY, CDR2 SAAADI. This CDR3 is built from 12 residues. The PCR contained 60 Vbeta and 13 Jbeta primers. Generated by immunoSEQ multiplex PCR, the TCRdb table keeps only in-frame clones and is missing some. The sample holds 85,000 to 100,000 clones, more than 65% seen once. The rearrangement links TRBV10-2 to TRBJ2-5; TRBD2 is a possible D gene (5 bases). Sequenced: PBMCs. The sequence came from a girl aged 2 to 9 in good health and CMV-seropositive. The CDR3 DNA is TGCGCCAGCAGTGAGCTCCGGGGAGAGCAGTACTTC. Translated: CASSELRGEQYF.